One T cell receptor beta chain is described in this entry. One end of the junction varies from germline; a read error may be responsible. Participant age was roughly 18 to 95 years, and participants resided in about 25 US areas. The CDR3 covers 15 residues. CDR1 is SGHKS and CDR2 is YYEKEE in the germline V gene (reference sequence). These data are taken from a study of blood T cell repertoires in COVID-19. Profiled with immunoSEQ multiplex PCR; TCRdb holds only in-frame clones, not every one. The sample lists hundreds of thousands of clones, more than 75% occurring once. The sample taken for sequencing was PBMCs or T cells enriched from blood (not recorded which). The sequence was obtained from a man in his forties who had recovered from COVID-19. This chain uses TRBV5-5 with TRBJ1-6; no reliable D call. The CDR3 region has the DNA TGTGCCAGCAACTTGGTCGGGAGGATGGATTCACCCCTCCACTTT. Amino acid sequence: CASNLVGRMDSPLHF.